The sequence of this T cell receptor beta chain was determined in a study of cytomegalovirus exposure and HLA in healthy donors. Overall study results and limits: A later analysis found most CMV-associated TCR beta chains apparently HLA-restricted. Later analysis showed TCR association rates varying by HLA locus, highest for DRB1 and lowest for HLA-C.

In germline, CDR1 is SGHRS, CDR2 YFSETQ. Deletions cut 7 bases from V and 5 bases from J, with 21 bases between. The length of the CDR3 is 16 residues. PCR was performed using 60 Vbeta and 13 Jbeta primers. Repertoires were generated with immunoSEQ multiplex PCR, while TCRdb's copy carries only in-frame clones and drops some. In the table there are 100,000 to 150,000 clones, around four fifths of which are singletons. On this clone: Its antigen remains unknown.

This clonotype was sampled from a boy aged 5-17 years in good health and CMV-seronegative. Sequencing used PBMCs. The V and J genes are TRBV5-1 and TRBJ1-4, with D possibly TRBD1 on 6 matching bases. For the CDR3, the DNA is TGCGCCAGCGCCCGATTCCCGACAGGAAGAAATGAAAAACTGTTTTTT. As protein: CASARFPTGRNEKLFF. Filled out from reference TRBV5-1 and TRBJ1-4, the complete variable domain reads KAGVTQTPRYLIKTRGQQVTLSCSPISGHRSVSWYQQTPGQGLQFLFEYFSETQRNKGNFPGRFSGRQFSNSRSEMNVSTLELGDSALYLCASARFPTGRNEKLFFGSGTQLSVL.